The rows below give T cell receptor beta chains drawn from one sample of a study of siplizumab effects on memory and regulatory T cells. Here immunoSEQ multiplex PCR was the method, and the copy in TCRdb shows in-frame clones only, minus some. This table has about 100,000 clones, around 90% appearing once. The specimen was CD4+ T cells sorted from blood. These receptors were obtained from a human donor in good health. Some clones in this sample may be carry-over from other donors' samples. The CDR3 runs from the conserved cysteine through the conserved F or W. D genes are given only for firm matches. The listing skips clone size in some rows; elsewhere it reads once, few, many or a size class.

d_call	v_call	clone_size	j_call	cdr3_aa	cdr3_nt
-	TRBV2	-	TRBJ2-7	CASTAFPYEQYF	TGTGCCAGCACGGCTTTTCCCTACGAGCAGTACTTC
TRBD1	TRBV19	-	TRBJ2-1	CASSKDRGRHEQFF	TGTGCCAGTAGTAAGGACAGGGGAAGACATGAGCAGTTCTTC
-	TRBV5-6	-	TRBJ1-5	CASSLGVSQPQHF	TGTGCCAGCAGCTTAGGGGTTAGCCAGCCCCAGCATTTT
TRBD1	TRBV11-1	once	TRBJ2-1	CASSGQGIWNEQFF	TGTGCCAGCAGCGGACAGGGTATTTGGAATGAGCAGTTCTTC
TRBD2	TRBV18	-	TRBJ2-1	CASSPEGAGVRNEQFF	TGTGCCAGCTCCCCGGAGGGAGCGGGAGTCCGCAATGAGCAGTTCTTC
TRBD1	TRBV2	-	TRBJ1-3	CASSTGADSGNTIYF	TGTGCCAGCAGTACAGGGGCCGATTCTGGAAACACCATATATTTT
-	TRBV5-6	once	TRBJ2-7	CASSLGLGAHGFEQYF	TGTGCCAGCAGCTTGGGTCTAGGGGCCCATGGATTTGAGCAGTACTTC
-	TRBV5-1	-	TRBJ2-5	CASSLGELQETQYF	TGCGCCAGCAGCTTGGGCGAACTCCAAGAGACCCAGTACTTC
TRBD1	TRBV6-5	-	TRBJ2-7	CASSPRGDRAGEQYF	TGTGCCAGCAGTCCAAGGGGGGACAGGGCCGGCGAGCAGTACTTC
-	TRBV9	few	TRBJ1-3	CASSVAAGISGNTIYF	TGTGCCAGCAGCGTAGCCGCAGGGATATCTGGAAACACCATATATTTT
-	TRBV4-1	once	TRBJ1-2	CASSPPGQGDYGYTF	TGCGCCAGCAGCCCCCCGGGTCAGGGTGACTATGGCTACACCTTC
-	TRBV2	-	TRBJ2-2	CASGTGPTGELFF	TGTGCCAGCGGAACAGGGCCCACCGGGGAGCTGTTTTTT
TRBD1	TRBV9	-	TRBJ2-7	CASSVGTGFYEQYF	TGTGCCAGCAGCGTTGGGACAGGATTCTACGAGCAGTACTTC
-	TRBV11-1	-	TRBJ2-1	CASIPRASSYNEQFF	TGTGCCAGCATCCCCCGGGCGAGCTCCTACAATGAGCAGTTCTTC
-	TRBV5-8	few	TRBJ1-3	CASSQSGHWGNTIYF	TGTGCCAGCAGCCAATCGGGACATTGGGGAAACACCATATATTTT
TRBD2	TRBV10-3	-	TRBJ2-3	CAIGSGRSADTQYF	TGTGCCATCGGTAGCGGGAGGTCGGCAGATACGCAGTATTTT
TRBD1	TRBV7-2	-	TRBJ2-4	CASSLAGGSAGLNIQYF	TGTGCCAGCAGCCTCGCAGGGGGATCGGCGGGTCTAAACATTCAGTACTTC
-	TRBV7-3	few	TRBJ2-7	CASSLFSGDEQYF	TGTGCCAGCAGCTTATTTTCAGGAGACGAGCAGTACTTC
-	TRBV5-1	once	TRBJ2-5	CASSLDVTQYF	TGCGCCAGCAGCTTGGATGTGACCCAGTACTTC
TRBD1	TRBV6-5	-	TRBJ1-5	CASRRTGVQDQPQHF	TGTGCCAGCAGGAGGACAGGGGTACAGGATCAGCCCCAGCATTTT
-	TRBV6-1	-	TRBJ1-3	CASSEAGGRNTIYF	TGTGCCAGCAGTGAAGCCGGGGGCCGAAACACCATATATTTT
TRBD2	TRBV11-2	-	TRBJ2-7	CASSFPVAGGPRDEQYF	TGTGCCAGCAGCTTTCCGGTAGCGGGAGGGCCTAGGGACGAGCAGTACTTC
TRBD1	TRBV6-5	-	TRBJ1-1	CASSYARTGVEAFF	TGTGCCAGCAGTTACGCGCGGACAGGGGTTGAAGCTTTCTTT
-	TRBV7-3	few	TRBJ2-7	CASSPDDSGPYEQYF	TGTGCCAGCAGCCCCGACGACAGCGGCCCCTACGAGCAGTACTTC
-	TRBV6-5	-	TRBJ2-7	CASSYFGSSYEQYF	TGTGCCAGCAGTTACTTCGGGAGCTCCTACGAGCAGTACTTC
TRBD1	TRBV7-3	once	TRBJ1-1	CASRLDRDNTEAFF	TGTGCCAGCAGACTGGACAGGGACAACACTGAAGCTTTCTTT
TRBD1	TRBV28	-	TRBJ1-1	CASRPSGQGAGVNTEAFF	TGTGCCAGCAGACCCTCGGGACAGGGGGCGGGTGTGAACACTGAAGCTTTCTTT
TRBD2	TRBV9	-	TRBJ2-3	CASSSSPSGNTDTQYF	TGTGCCAGCAGCTCTAGTCCTAGCGGGAACACAGATACGCAGTATTTT
TRBD2	TRBV7-3	-	TRBJ2-3	CASSPSRSGEGDTQYF	TGTGCCAGCAGCCCAAGCCGAAGCGGGGAGGGAGATACGCAGTATTTT
-	TRBV6-5	-	TRBJ2-4	CASSYGAAVAKNIQYF	TGTGCCAGCAGTTACGGGGCGGCTGTAGCCAAAAACATTCAGTACTTC
TRBD1	TRBV28	-	TRBJ1-2	CASSLAFWTGGYGYTF	TGTGCCAGCAGTCTCGCCTTTTGGACAGGGGGCTATGGCTACACCTTC
TRBD2	TRBV5-1	-	TRBJ2-1	CASSPLLAGGHNKQFF	TGCGCCAGCAGCCCCCTTCTAGCGGGAGGCCACAATAAGCAGTTCTTC
TRBD2	TRBV5-4	-	TRBJ2-2	CASSPAGGPDGELFF	TGTGCCAGCAGCCCAGCGGGAGGGCCGGACGGGGAGCTGTTTTTT
-	TRBV5-1	-	TRBJ2-5	CASSLEIGETQYF	TGCGCCAGCAGCTTGGAAATTGGAGAGACCCAGTACTTC
-	TRBV4-1	-	TRBJ2-1	CASSQDPSSEQQFF	TGCGCCAGCAGCCAAGACCCCAGCTCTGAACAGCAGTTCTTC
TRBD2	TRBV5-1	once	TRBJ2-3	CASSFYPKTSGSYNTQYF	TGCGCCAGCAGCTTTTACCCAAAGACTAGCGGGAGTTACAATACGCAGTATTTT
-	TRBV6-5	once	TRBJ1-5	CASSYSSNQPQHF	TGTGCCAGCAGTTACTCGTCCAATCAGCCCCAGCATTTT
-	TRBV18	-	TRBJ2-7	CASSPQRQAGEQYF	TGTGCCAGCTCACCTCAACGACAGGCCGGCGAGCAGTACTTC
-	TRBV6-1	-	TRBJ1-1	CASGMGNTEAFF	TGTGCCAGCGGGATGGGGAACACTGAAGCTTTCTTT
-	TRBV15	-	TRBJ2-1	CATSRVGGNQYNEQFF	TGTGCCACCAGCAGAGTTGGCGGGAACCAATACAATGAGCAGTTCTTC
-	TRBV5-1	-	TRBJ1-2	CASRKDSNYGYTF	TGCGCCAGCAGGAAGGATTCTAACTATGGCTACACCTTC
TRBD1	TRBV10-2	once	TRBJ2-7	CASGQGLAYEQYF	TGCGCCAGCGGACAGGGGTTGGCCTACGAGCAGTACTTC
-	TRBV2	few	TRBJ1-2	CASTLGARGGYYTF	TGTGCCAGCACTCTAGGCGCCCGGGGGGGGTACTACACCTTC
-	TRBV19	-	TRBJ2-1	CASSMKGSYNEQFF	TGTGCCAGTAGTATGAAGGGTTCCTACAATGAGCAGTTCTTC
-	TRBV30	once	TRBJ2-7	CAWSVFGDYEQYF	TGTGCCTGGAGTGTATTCGGGGATTACGAGCAGTACTTC
TRBD1	TRBV9	once	TRBJ1-1	CASSPRGGTGQRNTEAFF	TGTGCCAGCAGCCCTAGAGGGGGCACGGGACAGAGGAACACTGAAGCTTTCTTT
TRBD2	TRBV11-3	-	TRBJ2-1	CASSEGLAVHNEQFF	TGTGCCAGCAGCGAAGGACTAGCGGTACACAATGAGCAGTTCTTC
TRBD1	TRBV29-1	-	TRBJ2-7	CSVELDRVPYEQYF	TGCAGCGTTGAGCTGGACAGGGTTCCCTACGAGCAGTACTTC
-	TRBV5-1	-	TRBJ1-1	CASSRRTDRNTEAFF	TGCGCCAGCAGCCGGCGTACTGACAGGAACACTGAAGCTTTCTTT
TRBD1	TRBV6-6	-	TRBJ2-1	CASIATGNSNNEQFF	TGTGCCAGCATTGCGACAGGGAACTCCAACAATGAGCAGTTCTTC
TRBD1	TRBV7-9	once	TRBJ2-7	CASSNAGGEQYF	TGTGCCAGCAGCAACGCAGGGGGCGAACAGTACTTC
-	TRBV9	-	TRBJ2-2	CASSARINTGELFF	TGTGCCAGCAGCGCCAGGATTAACACCGGGGAGCTGTTTTTT
TRBD2	TRBV7-3	-	TRBJ2-1	CASSLLWEGGEQFF	TGTGCCAGCAGCTTACTATGGGAGGGTGGTGAGCAGTTCTTC
-	TRBV10-2	few	TRBJ2-1	CASRSFRGSYNEQFF	TGCGCCAGCAGATCCTTTAGGGGGAGCTACAATGAGCAGTTCTTC
-	TRBV25-1	-	TRBJ2-3	CASRRDGSGTDTQYF	TGTGCCAGCAGAAGGGACGGGTCCGGCACAGATACGCAGTATTTT